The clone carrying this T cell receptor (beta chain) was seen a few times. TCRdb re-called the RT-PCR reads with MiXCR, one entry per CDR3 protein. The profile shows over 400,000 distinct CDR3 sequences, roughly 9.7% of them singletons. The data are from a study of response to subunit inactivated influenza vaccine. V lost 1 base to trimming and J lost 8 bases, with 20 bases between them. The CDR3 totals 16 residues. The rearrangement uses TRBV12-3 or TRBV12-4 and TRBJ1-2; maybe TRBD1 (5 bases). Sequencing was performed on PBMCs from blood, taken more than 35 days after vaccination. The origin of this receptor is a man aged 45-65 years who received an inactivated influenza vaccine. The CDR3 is CASSLVPGRRGGGYTF. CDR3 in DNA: TGTGCCAGCAGTTTAGTCCCAGGTAGGAGGGGTGGCGGCTACACCTTC.